This T cell receptor beta chain was recovered during a study of blood T cells in healthy people across ages (dated by TCRdb to the mid-2010s). About the full investigation: In model experiments, template switching captured roughly one uniquely barcoded TCR beta cDNA molecule for every two T cells. The study measured age-related changes in TCR beta repertoire diversity using deep sequencing normalized with unique cDNA molecular identifiers. Two additional independent replicas of 1 million unique cDNA reads from the same blood draw were analyzed for two donors (one aged 18 to 30 and one aged 80 or older). The donors were divided into four age groups: young (average around 17 years), middle-aged (about 39), aged (about 61) and long-lived (around 80). To avoid experimental bias, donors of different ages were distributed randomly across sequencing lanes.

Paper-wide results and their limitations: Estimates of total diversity based on one million sequenced T cells were regarded as lower bounds and as underestimates. Observed TCR beta diversity per million T cells fell roughly linearly with age, and a significant reduction was already apparent by age roughly 40. The CMV infection status of donors was not known, potentially confounding age-related changes in expanded clonotypes. The percentage of naive T cells measured by flow cytometry correlated strongly with observed TCR beta diversity. The long-lived group showed more naive CD4+ T cells, fewer expanded clones and increased TCR diversity than the aged group, suggesting age selection. Bulk unsorted PBMC profiling prevented conclusive comparison of naive and antigen-experienced compartments.

Trimming accounts for 7 bases at V and 3 bases at J, while the number of junction bases matched to no gene is 7. The CDR3 has 14 amino acids, counting the end cysteine and phenylalanine. Kept here is only the CDR3 DNA, which spans 42 bases and is read in frame from base 1. CDR1 and CDR2, looked up from the germline V gene, are SQVTM and ANQGSEA. This clonotype has at least ten counts. Its specific antigen is unknown. No base qualities exist here, and no much larger clone lies one base off it. Libraries came from 5' RACE. Sequenced on an Illumina HiSeq 2500. A second about 7 to 12 cycle PCR used a sample-barcoded 5' primer and a J-beta primer mix. Each TCR beta cDNA molecule received a unique molecular identifier from a template-switch 5' adaptor carrying 12 random nucleotides. Each sample yielded at least 2.5 million CDR3-containing paired-end reads. First-strand cDNA synthesis was performed from all RNA using the Mint cDNA synthesis kit, with priming by a TRBC-specific oligonucleotide. After uracil-DNA glycosylase treatment, a first 18-cycle PCR used universal primers M1SS and BC2_uni_R on all cDNA. For the original study's pipeline: For normalization, 1 million high-quality reads were randomly selected from each sample, with every read carrying a distinct molecular identifier. Reads with shared molecular identifiers were discarded instead of being binned into consensus sequences. MiTCR, run with a Q25 quality threshold and the strictest error-elimination algorithm, handled CDR3 identification, clonotype clustering and error correction. Lower-bound total TCR beta diversity was estimated with a nonparametric unseen species model using Euler transformation. The public reads were run again by TCRdb, first through fastp at Q25 and then through MiXCR, and only productive beta chains were kept. Duplicate CDR3 protein sequences are folded into a single record with the most common DNA and genes. These V and J calls originate from TCRdb's pipeline instead of the authors' own analysis. In this sample the table shows about 800,000 distinct CDR3 sequences, around 50% of which occur a single time. The ten most abundant clones make up approximately 18% of the sample.

Donors were 39 systemically healthy Caucasian individuals from Russia aged roughly 6 to 90 years. Each donor gave about 9.8 milliliters of peripheral blood, drawn into EDTA-treated Vacutainer tubes. Ficoll-Paque density-gradient centrifugation was used to isolate PBMCs, with at least 6.5 million obtained per sample. Total RNA, at least 6 micrograms per sample, was extracted from PBMCs with Trizol reagent. For every donor, flow cytometry on a PBMC aliquot measured the percentage of naive CD45RAhigh/CD27high T cells. The chain is made from TRBV29-1 and TRBJ2-1; a stretch of 9 junction bases matches TRBD2. The specimen sequenced was blood. The TCR was taken from an elderly man in good health. The DNA is as follows: TGCAGCGGAATAGCGGGAGTGAACTACAATGAGCAGTTCTTC. This gives the protein CSGIAGVNYNEQFF.